This TCR beta chain was captured in a study of blood T cell repertoires in COVID-19. Overall study context: Samples of COVID-19 (acute and convalescent) were obtained from the United States, Italy and Spain. From T cells, B-cell-depleted T cells, or PBMCs came the material, which was cDNA or gDNA.

Methods used by the authors: Nucleated cell number was recorded as an estimate derived from reference gene primer amplification. TCRdb keeps only in-frame clones here, not all; method: immunoSEQ multiplex PCR. The DNA gave D and trimming, while V, J and clone size come from that table. Of about 260,000 clones detected, around nine tenths appear once; the ten largest clones hold 8.5% to 10%. The CDR3 is 18 amino acids. Germline V gene lookup returns CDR1 SGHNT and CDR2 YYREEE (reference sequence). The V end lost 0 bases, the J end lost 2 bases, and 19 bases lay between the germline ends. The sequence derives from a man between 40 and 49 years old who had recovered from COVID-19. Input material: peripheral blood. The chain links TRBV5-4 to TRBJ2-3; TRBD1 might be the D (5 bases). In DNA form, the CDR3 reads TGTGCCAGCAGCTTGGTGAGCGCCAAAGGGGTACACACAGATACGCAGTATTTT. This translates into CASSLVSAKGVHTDTQYF.